This T cell receptor beta chain was sequenced in a study of blood T cells in healthy people across ages. Study-wide background: Using template switching, researchers captured about one barcoded beta molecule for each two T cells.

Isolation recovered at least 6.5 million PBMCs from every sample. This clonotype came up a few times. Per the germline V gene, CDR1 is LGHDT and CDR2 is YNNKEL (reference sequence). V dropped 2 bases and J dropped 5 bases, with 7 bases sitting between them. The CDR3 is 12 residues long. Sample-barcoded 5' priming and a J-beta primer mix drove a second PCR of roughly 7 to 11 cycles. From the 5' RACE reads, TCRdb called clonotypes with MiXCR, one entry per CDR3 protein. Found here are about 1.6 million distinct CDR3 sequences, almost 35% of them singletons; the top ten hold roughly 12%. Sample: blood. The chain uses TRBV3-1 and TRBJ2-7; D ambiguous. The source of this sequence is a woman aged 25 to 39 in good health. For the CDR3, the DNA is TGTGCCAGCAGCCAAAGTCTGAACGAGCAGTACTTC. The encoded protein is CASSQSLNEQYF.